These 22 T cell receptor beta chains were all obtained from the same sample, sequenced in a study of vaccination and CD4 T cells after COVID-19. What these receptors recognize is not known. Indicated treatment: roughly 11-day PBMC culture with coronavirus spike peptide pools or control peptides (ViraFEST assay). Scientists ran DNA taken from cultured CD4+ T cells through the Oncomine TCR Beta short-read assay for sequencing. TCRdb independently ran MiXCR on the PCR reads; one entry per CDR3 protein. Among 13,000 to 15,000 distinct CDR3 sequences, 51% were seen once, and the ten largest hold 10% to 13%. Sample: CD4+ T cells from blood, cultured in vitro. These receptors originate from a human donor who had recovered from COVID-19.

This clonotype is deemed large (0.1 to 1%). The CDR3 sequence is CASSSRTGPRYGYTF. The DNA for the CDR3 is TGTGCCAGCAGCTCGAGGACAGGGCCGCGCTATGGCTACACCTTC. The V and J genes are TRBV5-6 and TRBJ1-2; TRBD1 matches at 8 bases. The CDR3 length is 15 residues. The V segment lost 3 bases and the J segment 4 bases; nucleotides outside the gene matches: 8. From germline, CDR1 is SGHDT and CDR2 YYEEEE.

Only a few counts were recorded for this clonotype. This chain joins TRBV20-1 and TRBJ2-1, with 10 positions matching TRBD2. With 3 bases clipped from V and 3 bases from J, the junction kept 2 bases outside the gene matches. Germline V CDR1 and CDR2: DFQATT, SNEGSKA (reference sequence). The CDR3 is 14 amino acids. The CDR3 sequence is CSASRTSGYNEQFF. CDR3 nucleotides: TGCAGTGCTAGCCGGACTAGCGGCTACAATGAGCAGTTCTTC.

This sequence joins TRBV10-3 and TRBJ1-3; D uncertain. V was clipped by 6 bases and J by 4 bases, with 19 bases between them. The CDR3 has 16 amino acids. Germline CDR1 is ENHRY and CDR2 is SYGVKD. CDR3 residues: CAISQNVAKRGNTIYF. The DNA for the CDR3 is TGTGCCATCAGCCAGAATGTTGCTAAACGGGGAAACACCATATATTTT.

Concerning this clonotype: Sequence at one end of the junction differs from germline and may be a read error. The chain is built from TRBV5-1 and TRBJ2-5; no clear D. CDR3 length equals 13 residues. Germline V gene lookup returns CDR1 SGHRS and CDR2 YFSETQ. DNA for the CDR3: TGCGCCAGCAGCCCAGGACCTCAAGAGGCCCAGTACTTC. Amino acid sequence: CASSPGPQEAQYF.

The rearrangement links TRBV18 to TRBJ2-7, with D tentatively TRBD2 (6 bases). The tail of the sequence fits TRBJ2-5 better, so the J call may be wrong. The germline CDR1 and CDR2 sequences are KGHSH and LQKENI. The CDR3 is made up of 13 amino acids. The CDR3 nucleotides read TGTGCCAGCTCATCGGGAGTCTTCGAGACCCAGTACTTC. This translates into CASSSGVFETQYF.

The CDR3, as DNA: TGTGCCATCAGTGAGGGGACAGGCAGTTCACCCCTCCACTTT. This encodes CAISEGTGSSPLHF. The rearrangement links TRBV10-3 to TRBJ1-6; TRBD1 aligns across 8 bases. The ends lost 2 bases at V and 9 bases at J; junction bases unmatched: 3. Germline-derived CDR1 and CDR2 are ENHRY and SYGVKD. The CDR3 is 14 residues long.

J is TRBJ1-5 and V is TRBV19, with 9 positions matching TRBD1. The CDR3 covers 15 residues. The germline V gene encodes CDR1 LNHDA and CDR2 SQIVND (reference sequence). J gave up 7 bases and V 7 bases, and 11 bases lay outside the gene matches. The CDR3 DNA follows: TGTGCCAGTAAGCGGACAGGGGATCGGGGGCAGCCCCAGCATTTT. This codes for CASKRTGDRGQPQHF.

The V call is TRBV20-1, the J call TRBJ2-3; D is possibly TRBD1 (6 bases). CDR3 size: 12 residues. CDR1 is DFQATT and CDR2 is SNEGSKA in the germline V gene (reference sequence). V was cut by 3 bases and J by 2 bases, with 6 bases left in between. The CDR3: CSARGATDTQYF. The CDR3 DNA is TGCAGTGCTAGGGGGGCCACAGATACGCAGTATTTT.

The chain links TRBV4-3 to TRBJ1-2; a possible D gene is TRBD1 (5 bases). This CDR3 is 15 amino acids long. The ends were cut back, 1 base at V and 7 bases at J, with 16 bases in the middle. CDR1 LGHNA and CDR2 YSLEER come from the germline V gene. DNA of the CDR3: TGCGCCAGCAGCCAAGTAGCCCCGGGACCCACTGGCTACACCTTC. This sequence encodes CASSQVAPGPTGYTF.

This clonotype has a single count. The chain uses TRBV11-2 and TRBJ2-7, with 8 bases aligning to TRBD2. Germline V lookup: CDR1 SGHAT, CDR2 FQNNGV. The trim removed 4 bases at V and 3 bases at J, leaving 8 bases unmatched. The length of the CDR3 is 15 residues. CDR3 nucleotide sequence: TGTGCCAGCAGCTCGGGGGGGTTGAGTTTCTACGAGCAGTACTTC. It encodes CASSSGGLSFYEQYF.

The chain carries TRBV4-2 and TRBJ1-1; D is unresolved. Germline loops: CDR1 LGHNA, CDR2 YNFKEQ. The germline V and J ends were trimmed by 8 bases and 3 bases, with 16 bases remaining between them. The CDR3 is made up of 14 amino acids. The CDR3 loop reads CASRRSDADTEAFF. The CDR3 DNA reads as TGTGCCAGCCGCCGGAGCGACGCCGACACTGAAGCTTTCTTT.

The CDR3 bases are TGTGCCAGCTCACCACCGGACCATGCGTCAACCAAAAACATTCAGTACTTC. Translated, it gives CASSPPDHASTKNIQYF. This chain links TRBV18 with TRBJ2-4; D unresolved. V lost 0 bases and J lost 2, with 14 bases in between. This CDR3 region has 17 residues. Germline-derived CDR1 and CDR2 are KGHSH and LQKENI. Drawing the rest from reference TRBV18 and TRBJ2-4, the complete variable domain is NAGVMQNPRHLVRRRGQEARLRCSPMKGHSHVYWYRQLPEEGLKFMVYLQKENIIDESGMPKERFSAEFPKEGPSILRIQQVVRGDSAAYFCASSPPDHASTKNIQYFGAGTRLSVL.

The V call is TRBV23-1, the J call TRBJ2-1; 8 nucleotides line up with TRBD1. TRBV23-1 is reported as an ORF; its role is uncertain. There are 18 residues in the CDR3. V dropped 3 bases and J dropped 10; count of bases not matched to a gene: 20. This CDR3 reads CASSHPRSSGRGLGEQFF. CDR3 DNA: TGCGCCAGCAGTCATCCTCGGAGTTCGGGCAGGGGGCTGGGCGAGCAGTTCTTC.

CDR3 in amino acids: CSARRTEQFF. In DNA, the CDR3 is TGCAGTGCTAGACGGACGGAGCAGTTCTTC. V and J are TRBV20-1 and TRBJ2-1; D gene unclear. The CDR3 has 10 amino acids. V lost 2 bases, J lost 10 bases, and 6 bases lay in between. Germline-derived CDR1 and CDR2 are DFQATT and SNEGSKA (reference sequence).

This rearrangement joins TRBV24-1 to TRBJ2-7; 9 bases align to TRBD1. The CDR3 is made up of 15 amino acids. In germline, CDR1 is KGHDR, CDR2 SFDVKD. V lost 3 bases, J lost 6 bases, and 8 bases stayed unmatched. CDR3 DNA sequence: TGTGCCACCAGTGATCCGGGACAGGGAAGGGGCGAGCAGTACTTC. As protein: CATSDPGQGRGEQYF.

This chain uses TRBV7-8 with TRBJ1-3, with a weak D call TRBD1 (6 bases). The CDR3 is made up of 15 amino acids. Between the trimmed V and J ends, which lost 5 bases and 0 bases, there was a span of 11 bases. The V gene's germline CDR1 is SGHVS and CDR2 FQNEAQ. DNA for the CDR3: TGTGCCAGCAGCCGCGACAGGAGCTCTGGAAACACCATATATTTT. Translated, it gives CASSRDRSSGNTIYF.

The J gene is TRBJ2-1, the V gene TRBV20-1; 11 bases agree with TRBD2. This CDR3 region has 17 residues. V shed 3 bases, J shed 3 bases, and the junction held 10 bases outside the gene matches. CDR1 is DFQATT, CDR2 SNEGSKA, per germline (reference sequence). The CDR3 loop is CSARYSTSGRHYNEQFF. The CDR3, as DNA: TGCAGTGCTAGGTATAGTACTAGCGGGAGACACTACAATGAGCAGTTCTTC.

This clonotype was picked up a small number of times. The CDR3 loop reads CSAREHNSGNTIYF. The CDR3 nucleotides are TGCAGTGCTAGAGAACACAACTCTGGAAACACCATATATTTT. The chain links TRBV20-1 to TRBJ1-3; no clear D. CDR1 is DFQATT and CDR2 is SNEGSKA in the germline V gene (reference sequence). Trimming stripped 0 bases from V and 0 bases from J, with 6 bases between. This CDR3 region has 14 residues.

The chain links TRBV7-2 to TRBJ2-1; D not resolved. Germline V gives CDR1 SGHTA, CDR2 FQGNSA. Trimming shortened V by 6 bases and J by 1 base, and 10 bases separated the two germline ends. The CDR3 consists of 14 residues. The CDR3 region has the DNA TGTGCCAGCAGTCCAACTATTTCCTACAATGAGCAGTTCTTC. It is translated as CASSPTISYNEQFF.

This clonotype was detected only a few times. The CDR3 region is CASIDRWAGGREGNQPQHF. The CDR3 DNA reads TGTGCCAGCATTGACCGGTGGGCAGGGGGCAGAGAGGGCAATCAGCCCCAGCATTTT. The genes are TRBV6-2 or TRBV6-3 and TRBJ1-5; 8 bases are a match to TRBD1. The CDR3 length is 19 residues. Trimming at V came to 7 bases and at J to 2 bases, leaving 19 bases not matched to a gene. The V gene's germline CDR1 is MNHEY and CDR2 SVGEGT.

This clonotype was seen a handful of times. The chain recombines TRBV5-4 with TRBJ2-1; D call uncertain. The J call may be incorrect, as the DNA end agrees better with TRBJ2-7. CDR3 length: 12 residues. Looked up from germline, CDR1 is SGHNT and CDR2 is YYREEE (reference sequence). In nucleotides, the CDR3 is TGTGCCAGCAGCACCCTAAACTACGAGCAGTACTTC. Protein: CASSTLNYEQYF.

The chain combines TRBV2 with TRBJ1-5; 10 bases line up with TRBD1. Germline trimming cut 5 bases from V and 2 bases from J; bases unmatched to any gene: 6. The length of the CDR3 is 16 residues. CDR1 and CDR2 (germline): SNHLY, FYNNEI. In DNA form, the CDR3 reads TGTGCCAGCAGTTCCGGGACAGGGGTTGGCAATCAGCCCCAGCATTTT. Translated, it gives CASSSGTGVGNQPQHF.